The 9 T cell receptor beta chains in this list originate from one sample, sequenced in a study of Graves' ophthalmopathy and Graves' hyperthyroidism. RNA transcripts were the source from which TCR beta CDR3 regions were amplified. After a first-round RT-PCR with HTBI primers, a second-round multiplex PCR was run. TCRdb re-called the multiplex PCR reads with MiXCR, one entry per CDR3 protein. The sample yields about 390,000 distinct CDR3 sequences, about a sixth seen once. Sequenced input: peripheral blood. Receptors originate from an adult woman with stable Graves' hyperthyroidism.

Remarks on this clonotype: This could be a read error, since a much larger clone is one nucleotide away. The rearrangement links TRBV25-1 to TRBJ2-5; TRBD1 matches at 9 bases. This CDR3 is built from 15 residues. Germline values: CDR1 MGHDK, CDR2 SYGVNS. The ends lost 5 bases at V and 9 bases at J; junction bases unmatched: 13. In DNA form, the CDR3 reads TGTGCCAGCAGTACTGGACAGGGGTTTCATGAGTCCCAGTACTTC. It is translated as CASSTGQGFHESQYF.

This clonotype was counted ten times or more. A read error may produce the germline difference seen at one junction end. The V and J genes are TRBV7-2 and TRBJ2-4, with TRBD2 matching over 7 bases. The CDR3 is 14 residues long. Germline loops: CDR1 SGHTA, CDR2 FQGNSA. The DNA for the CDR3 is TGTGCCAGCAGCCACCGGACTAGGAGAAACATTAAGTACTTC. This sequence encodes CASSHRTRRNIKYF.

The gene calls are TRBV14 and TRBJ2-2; perhaps D is TRBD1 or TRBD2 (7 bases each). The CDR3 has 19 residues. Germline CDR1 is SGHDN and CDR2 is FVKESK. V was shortened by 2 bases and J by 0 bases, with 19 bases between the two germline ends. The CDR3 DNA sequence: TGTGCCAGCAGCCAACCCCGGGGAGGGGGCCCTACGAACACCGGGGAGCTGTTTTTT. The encoded protein is CASSQPRGGGPTNTGELFF.

This clonotype has at least ten counts. The rearrangement uses TRBV7-3 and TRBJ2-4, with 9 bases that match TRBD1. The CDR3 contains 18 residues. Germline CDR1 reads SGHTA; CDR2 reads FQGTGA. V lost 3 bases, J lost 0 bases, and 9 bases stayed unmatched. The CDR3 region has the DNA TGTGCCAGCAGCTTCCGGACAGGGGAGGACAGAGCCAAAAACATTCAGTACTTC. Residues: CASSFRTGEDRAKNIQYF.

The chain carries TRBV29-1 and TRBJ1-1; tentative D call: TRBD1 (5 bases). Between the trimmed V and J ends, which lost 3 bases and 8 bases, there was a span of 16 bases. The CDR3 totals 13 residues. The V gene's germline CDR1 is SQVTM and CDR2 ANQGSEA. CDR3 amino acids: CSVEGRAIVEAFF. Here the CDR3 DNA reads TGCAGCGTTGAGGGCAGGGCGATCGTCGAAGCTTTCTTT.

This clonotype was counted many times. The J gene is TRBJ2-7, the V gene TRBV29-1; 7 bases align to TRBD1. V shed 3 bases, J shed 4 bases, and the junction held 6 bases outside the gene matches. This CDR3 is 13 amino acids long. The V gene's germline CDR1 is SQVTM and CDR2 ANQGSEA. This chain's CDR3 is CSVEDDRVYEQYF. DNA of the CDR3: TGCAGCGTTGAGGACGACAGGGTGTACGAGCAGTACTTC.

As to this clonotype: One junction end does not reproduce the germline sequence, and a read error may be involved. This rearrangement joins TRBV4-2 to TRBJ2-7; D is ambiguous. Looked up from germline, CDR1 is LGHNA and CDR2 is YNFKEQ. CDR3 length equals 15 residues. The CDR3 DNA follows: TGTGCCAGTAGCCAATCTTACGAAGCCCCCTACGAGCAGTACTTC. It codes for CASSQSYEAPYEQYF.

The chain carries TRBV28 and TRBJ1-4, with TRBD1 identical over 9 bases. The CDR3 sequence is 15 residues long. The V and J ends lost 7 bases and 8 bases, in that order; junction bases with no gene match: 11. Germline CDR1 MDHEN, CDR2 SYDVKM. CDR3 in DNA: TGTGCCAGCACTTCGGGGGGACAGGGAAACGAAAAACTGTTTTTT. Residues: CASTSGGQGNEKLFF.

This clonotype was recorded at least ten times. CDR3 protein: CSACLRDRQETQYF. CDR3 DNA: TGCAGTGCTTGCCTCAGAGACAGGCAAGAGACCCAGTACTTC. This rearrangement joins TRBV20-1 to TRBJ2-5; tentative D call: TRBD1 (6 bases). CDR1 is DFQATT, CDR2 SNEGSKA, per germline (reference sequence). The CDR3 contains 14 residues. Trimming removed 5 bases at V and 2 bases at J, with 15 bases between.